Following are 28 T cell receptor beta chains from one sample sequenced in a study of identical twins (dated by TCRdb to 2016 to 2018). Library construction relied on 5' RACE. The sample was run on an Illumina HiSeq 2000. TCRdb cleaned the public reads at Q25 with fastp, built clones with MiXCR and kept in-frame beta chains. CDR3 protein sequences are deduplicated, and each keeps its most common genes and DNA. In all, the sample holds about 890,000 distinct CDR3 sequences, and roughly 12% of those were seen once. The ten largest clones take up around 1.6% of the sample. This same sample was also taken into another study, of yellow fever vaccine responses in identical twins.

The sequencing sample was made of PBMCs. The origin of the receptors is a woman between 18 and 29 years old in good health.

This clonotype was recorded a few times. This chain uses TRBV5-1 with TRBJ2-1; 10 positions match TRBD2. Germline V gene data show CDR1 as SGHRS and CDR2 as YFSETQ. This CDR3 contains 15 residues. The V gene end was trimmed by 1 base and the J gene end by 8 bases; junction bases not matched to a gene: 6. The DNA of the CDR3 is TGCGCCAGCAGCTTGCCCCTAGCGGGAGAGGATGAGCAGTTCTTC. It specifies CASSLPLAGEDEQFF.

The genes are TRBV24-1 and TRBJ2-7; tentative D call: TRBD1 (6 bases). V lost 0 bases and J lost 5, with 7 bases in between. The germline V gene encodes CDR1 KGHDR and CDR2 SFDVKD. The CDR3 extends over 13 amino acids. CDR3 in DNA: TGTGCCACCAGTGATTTGGGGGGCAACGAGCAGTACTTC. This codes for CATSDLGGNEQYF.

This chain connects TRBV12-3 or TRBV12-4 to TRBJ2-1; 12 bases fit TRBD2. This CDR3 has 16 amino acids. V was clipped by 3 bases and J by 4 bases; unmatched bases: 4. Written as DNA, the CDR3 is TGTGCCAGCAGTTTCACACTAGCGGGGGGATACAATGAGCAGTTCTTC. It is translated as CASSFTLAGGYNEQFF.

The chain couples TRBV6-2 or TRBV6-3 to TRBJ2-7, with D perhaps matching TRBD2 (6 bases). Per the germline V gene, CDR1 is MNHEY and CDR2 is SVGEGT. The CDR3 is 12 amino acids. V was shortened by 8 bases and J by 5 bases, with 13 bases between the two germline ends. For the CDR3, the DNA is TGTGCCAGCTCCCCGGGGGTGAACGAGCAGTACGTC. It is translated as CASSPGVNEQYV.

This chain connects TRBV14 to TRBJ1-1; 7 bases map to TRBD1. Germline-derived CDR1 and CDR2 are SGHDN and FVKESK. CDR3 size: 14 residues. The ends lost 6 bases at V and 4 bases at J; junction bases unmatched: 8. The CDR3 nucleotides are TGTGCCAGCAGGGTAACCGGGACAGCCACTGAAGCTTTCTTT. It yields the protein CASRVTGTATEAFF.

This clonotype was counted only a few times. The chain carries TRBV12-3 or TRBV12-4 and TRBJ2-1; D unclear. The V gene lost 5 bases and the J gene lost 0 bases, with 14 bases spanning the gap. The CDR3 is 16 residues long. This CDR3 reads CASSTPSPSSYNEQFF. DNA for the CDR3: TGTGCCAGCAGTACGCCCAGTCCTAGCTCCTACAATGAGCAGTTCTTC.

This clonotype showed up many times. The chain recombines TRBV10-3 with TRBJ2-2; 11 bases are shared with TRBD2. Per the germline V gene, CDR1 is ENHRY and CDR2 is SYGVKD. This CDR3 is built from 16 residues. Unmatched junction bases numbered 7, after V lost 5 bases and J lost 5 bases. CDR3 protein: CAISTGLAEQTGELFF. CDR3 DNA: TGTGCCATCAGTACGGGACTAGCGGAGCAAACCGGGGAGCTGTTTTTT.

The chain is built from TRBV6-1 and TRBJ2-2, with 11 positions matching TRBD2. The CDR3 spans 16 residues. V lost 5 bases and J lost 5; bases outside the gene matches: 7. Germline V gene lookup returns CDR1 MNHNS and CDR2 SASEGT. The CDR3 DNA reads TGTGCCAGCAGTAAATTTAGCGGGGGGGCAACCGGGGAGCTGTTTTTT. This translates into CASSKFSGGATGELFF.

This clonotype was recorded only once. The chain uses TRBV6-4 and TRBJ2-1; 8 bases are a match to TRBD2. The CDR3 runs to 15 residues. CDR1 and CDR2 (germline): MRHNA, SNTAGT. Trimming cost V 2 bases and J 6 bases; bases outside gene matches: 6. The CDR3 DNA reads as TGTGCCAGCAGTGACGGGCGCGGGGGGAGCAATGAGCAGTTCTTC. Its protein is CASSDGRGGSNEQFF.

This clonotype was observed a few times. The chain uses TRBV20-1 and TRBJ1-5; perhaps TRBD1 as D (5 bases). The germline V gene encodes CDR1 DFQATT and CDR2 SNEGSKA (reference sequence). V was trimmed by 1 base and J by 5 bases, leaving 9 bases between them. The CDR3 totals 13 residues. CDR3 amino acids: CSARAGVHQPQHF. The CDR3 DNA sequence: TGCAGTGCTAGAGCGGGGGTTCATCAGCCCCAGCATTTT.

The sample holds many counts of this clonotype. The rearrangement links TRBV12-3 or TRBV12-4 to TRBJ1-2; D not resolved. The CDR3 is 11 amino acids. Trimming took off 6 bases at V and 6 bases at J, with 8 bases between the two ends. The CDR3 nucleotides are TGTGCCAGCAGACGCGGGGATGGCTACACCTTC. Translation gives CASRRGDGYTF.

This clonotype has ten or more counts. The rearrangement links TRBV7-9 to TRBJ2-7; TRBD1 aligns across 7 bases. The J segment lost 1 base and the V segment lost 3 bases, leaving 6 bases of the junction unmatched. Germline V CDR1 and CDR2: SEHNR, FQNEAQ (reference sequence). CDR3 length: 15 amino acids. The CDR3 DNA sequence: TGTGCCAGCAGCTTTCAAGGGGGCGATTCCTACGAGCAGTACTTC. Protein product: CASSFQGGDSYEQYF. The full variable domain, rest sourced from reference TRBV7-9 and TRBJ2-7, is DTGVSQNPRHKITKRGQNVTFRCDPISEHNRLYWYRQTLGQGPEFLTYFQNEAQLEKSRLLSDRFSAERPKGSFSTLEIQRTEQGDSAMYLCASSFQGGDSYEQYFGPGTRLTVT.

In its sample, this clonotype was seen a few times. The chain uses TRBV9 and TRBJ1-2; D gene uncertain. In germline, CDR1 is SGDLS, CDR2 YYNGEE. Trimming stripped 4 bases from V and 8 bases from J, with 27 bases between. The CDR3 consists of 17 residues. The CDR3: CASSTSVALRPEGGYTF. CDR3 nucleotide sequence: TGTGCCAGCAGCACCTCTGTAGCCCTTCGGCCCGAAGGAGGCTACACCTTC.

The table lists this clonotype with many counts. This chain links TRBV15 with TRBJ2-3; D unresolved. Germline-derived CDR1 and CDR2 are LNHNV and YYDKDF (reference sequence). V gave up 0 bases and J gave up 0 bases, with 16 bases separating them. The CDR3 runs to 18 residues. This CDR3 reads CATSRDLLGQDSTDTQYF. For the CDR3, the DNA is TGTGCCACCAGCAGAGATCTTCTAGGGCAGGACAGCACAGATACGCAGTATTTT.

The J gene is TRBJ1-5, the V gene TRBV19; D is ambiguous. The CDR3 is 13 amino acids. V was shortened by 5 bases and J by 4 bases, with 9 bases between the two germline ends. The germline V gene has CDR1 LNHDA and CDR2 SQIVND (reference sequence). The chain's CDR3 is CASSHPVNQPQHF. The CDR3 bases are TGTGCCAGTAGTCATCCGGTGAATCAGCCCCAGCATTTT. Combining the CDR3 with reference TRBV19 and TRBJ1-5 gives the whole variable domain DGGITQSPKYLFRKEGQNVTLSCEQNLNHDAMYWYRQDPGQGLRLIYYSQIVNDFQKGDIAEGYSVSREKKESFPLTVTSAQKNPTAFYLCASSHPVNQPQHFGDGTRLSIL.

This clonotype was detected a few times. V usage is TRBV20-1 and J usage is TRBJ2-1; a possible D gene is TRBD2 (6 bases). Germline CDR1 and CDR2: DFQATT and SNEGSKA (reference sequence). V lost 3 bases and J lost 2, with 20 bases in between. The CDR3 consists of 17 residues. CDR3 region: CSASALEGRFAYNEQFF. DNA of the CDR3: TGCAGTGCTAGTGCATTGGAGGGCAGGTTCGCCTACAATGAGCAGTTCTTC.

This clonotype has ten or more counts. The chain has TRBV24-1 and TRBJ2-5; D not certain. The V gene's germline CDR1 is KGHDR and CDR2 SFDVKD. Trimming stripped 6 bases from V and 6 bases from J, with 10 bases between. The CDR3 is 12 amino acids. This chain's CDR3 is CATSTGRKTQYF. The CDR3, as DNA: TGTGCCACCAGTACTGGGCGGAAGACCCAGTACTTC.

This chain joins TRBV2 and TRBJ2-1, with D uncertain. The germline CDR1 and CDR2 sequences are SNHLY and FYNNEI. CDR3 length: 17 residues. The V end was cut by 0 bases, the J end by 7 bases, with 19 bases between. The CDR3 DNA is TGTGCCAGCAGTGAAGCGCTTCGGACGGCCGTGGGTAATGAGCAGTTCTTC. Protein sequence: CASSEALRTAVGNEQFF.

This clonotype has at least ten counts. V usage is TRBV20-1 and J usage is TRBJ1-1; D perhaps matches TRBD1 (6 bases). The V end lost 0 bases, the J end lost 1 base, and 12 bases lay between the germline ends. Germline V gene sequence: CDR1 DFQATT, CDR2 SNEGSKA (reference sequence). There are 15 residues in the CDR3. CDR3 DNA sequence: TGCAGTGCTAGAGATCGGGTCAGGGGGAACACTGAAGCTTTCTTT. It specifies CSARDRVRGNTEAFF.

The gene calls are TRBV19 and TRBJ2-1; a weak D match, TRBD2 (5 bases). Looked up from germline, CDR1 is LNHDA and CDR2 is SQIVND (reference sequence). V was shortened by 7 bases and J by 2 bases, with 12 bases between the two germline ends. The CDR3 is 14 residues long. The CDR3 reads CASMAGEPYNEQFF. As DNA, the CDR3 is TGTGCCAGTATGGCGGGTGAGCCCTACAATGAGCAGTTCTTC.

CDR3 protein: CASSTGDLFWEQYV. Here the CDR3 DNA reads TGTGCCAGCAGTACAGGGGATCTTTTTTGGGAGCAGTACGTC. The V gene is TRBV7-8, the J gene TRBJ2-7; 7 nucleotides agree with TRBD1. Germline-derived CDR1 and CDR2 are SGHVS and FQNEAQ. This CDR3 comprises 14 residues. V was clipped by 6 bases and J by 7 bases; unmatched bases: 12.

The chain's CDR3 is CASSRNVDTEQFF. In DNA, the CDR3 is TGCGCCAGCAGCCGCAATGTTGACACTGAGCAGTTCTTC. J is TRBJ2-1 and V is TRBV4-1; D unclear. V was cut by 4 bases and J by 9 bases, with 13 bases left in between. The CDR3 has 13 amino acids. The germline V gene has CDR1 MGHRA and CDR2 YSYEKL.

This chain joins TRBV2 and TRBJ2-1; 7 nucleotides agree with TRBD1. The J segment lost 10 bases and the V segment lost 7 bases, leaving 16 bases of the junction unmatched. This CDR3 region has 15 residues. In germline, CDR1 is SNHLY, CDR2 FYNNEI. The CDR3 region has the DNA TGTGCCAGCATGGGGGACAGAGAACCTTTTGGGGAGCAGTTCTTC. Translated, it gives CASMGDREPFGEQFF. The whole variable domain, remainder taken from reference TRBV2 and TRBJ2-1, is EPEVTQTPSHQVTQMGQEVILRCVPISNHLYFYWYRQILGQKVEFLVSFYNNEISEKSEIFDDQFSVERPDGSNFTLKIRSTKLEDSAMYFCASMGDREPFGEQFFGPGTRLTVL.

V usage is TRBV20-1 and J usage is TRBJ2-7; 7 nucleotides align to TRBD1. CDR1 and CDR2 (germline): DFQATT, SNEGSKA (reference sequence). The CDR3 totals 15 residues. After removal of 6 bases from V and 5 bases from J, the junction contained 16 bases not matched to a gene. CDR3 coding DNA: TGCAGTGCGGGGACGACCCGACAGGGCATACACGAGCAGTACGTC. This sequence encodes CSAGTTRQGIHEQYV.

The rearrangement uses TRBV29-1 and TRBJ2-6, with D possibly being TRBD1 (6 bases). CDR1 SQVTM and CDR2 ANQGSEA come from the germline V gene. The length of the CDR3 is 14 residues. The V end lost 4 bases, the J end lost 2 bases, and 9 bases lay between the germline ends. This chain's CDR3 is CSVAGATGANVLTF. CDR3 nucleotide sequence: TGCAGCGTTGCAGGGGCAACTGGGGCCAACGTCCTGACTTTC.

This clonotype came up a few times. This chain joins TRBV11-3 and TRBJ2-7, with a possible D match to TRBD2 (6 bases). From germline, CDR1 is SGHNT and CDR2 YENEEA. This CDR3 has 15 amino acids. V lost 3 bases and J lost 5, with 17 bases in between. The CDR3 sequence is CASSLPLEGDHEQYF. CDR3 nucleotide sequence: TGTGCCAGCAGCTTGCCTCTGGAGGGAGACCACGAGCAGTACTTC.

Only a few counts were recorded for this clonotype. The chain uses TRBV20-1 and TRBJ2-7, with 8 nucleotides matching TRBD2. The CDR3 contains 14 residues. In germline, CDR1 is DFQATT, CDR2 SNEGSKA (reference sequence). V lost 6 bases to trimming and J lost 0 bases; unmatched junction nucleotides: 7. The CDR3 region is CSALSGTSSYEQYV. CDR3 nucleotide sequence: TGCAGTGCCCTTAGCGGGACGAGCTCCTACGAGCAGTACGTC.

This clonotype has more than one count but fewer than ten. The chain recombines TRBV6-1 with TRBJ2-1; no reliable D call. Trimming shortened V by 7 bases and J by 3 bases, and 10 bases separated the two germline ends. Germline CDR1 MNHNS, CDR2 SASEGT. The CDR3 covers 13 residues. Written as DNA, the CDR3 is TGTGCCAGCACCCCATCAGGCTACAATGAGCAGTTCTTC. It yields the protein CASTPSGYNEQFF.